The clone carrying this TCR beta chain was counted a few times. The antigen is undetermined. This CDR3 is built from 17 residues. This specimen belongs to a study of CD8 T cells in ankylosing spondylitis. Study-wide findings and caveats: Disease-linked clones were CD8+ and relatively rare in peripheral blood. Characteristic, it appeared, of ankylosing spondylitis blood was a TCR beta motif of about eight highly homologous variants. Significant enrichment of disease-linked clones was reported in matched ankylosing spondylitis synovial fluid.

Each CDR3 protein is one row after TCRdb ran MiXCR on the 5' RACE reads. The data contain roughly 440,000 distinct CDR3 sequences, roughly a sixth of them singletons. The sample comprised blood, either unsorted or a sorted T cell fraction (not recorded which). The sequence was collected from a male donor with ankylosing spondylitis. J is TRBJ2-3 and V is TRBV21-1; TRBD1, the table's D call, lacks a check against the DNA. TRBV21-1 is shown as a pseudogene. Here the CDR3 DNA reads TGTGCCAGCAGCAAAGCAGATGGGGGACAGGGGGCAGATACGCAGTATTTT. This sequence encodes CASSKADGGQGADTQYF.